The table lists the clone carrying this TCR beta chain with a few counts. Its antigen is undetermined. Germline loops: CDR1 MNHEY, CDR2 SMNVEV (reference sequence). The V end lost 3 bases, the J end lost 16 bases, and 19 bases lay between the germline ends. The CDR3 runs 14 residues. The data originate from a study of tumor-infiltrating lymphocytes in localized non-small cell lung cancer. Turning to the study itself: Patients included smokers and never-smokers with various histologies, some sampled after neoadjuvant chemotherapy. Study observations and caveats: TCRbeta sequencing showed higher T cell infiltration in tumors than uninvolved lung. IM1 and IM2 tumors showed no difference in T-cell fraction.

TCRdb's table, derived via immunoSEQ multiplex PCR, lists solely in-frame clones and lacks some. This sample carries about 12,000 clones, roughly 80% of them seen once, and the ten largest clones take roughly 12%. The chain joins TRBV27 to TRBJ1-6, with D unresolved. The receptor was isolated from a human donor with non-small cell lung cancer. The sequenced sample was lung tumor tissue. The CDR3 coding sequence is TGTGCCAGCAGTTTTCTTCCTCCGGAGTTCCAACTCCACTTT. It specifies CASSFLPPEFQLHF.